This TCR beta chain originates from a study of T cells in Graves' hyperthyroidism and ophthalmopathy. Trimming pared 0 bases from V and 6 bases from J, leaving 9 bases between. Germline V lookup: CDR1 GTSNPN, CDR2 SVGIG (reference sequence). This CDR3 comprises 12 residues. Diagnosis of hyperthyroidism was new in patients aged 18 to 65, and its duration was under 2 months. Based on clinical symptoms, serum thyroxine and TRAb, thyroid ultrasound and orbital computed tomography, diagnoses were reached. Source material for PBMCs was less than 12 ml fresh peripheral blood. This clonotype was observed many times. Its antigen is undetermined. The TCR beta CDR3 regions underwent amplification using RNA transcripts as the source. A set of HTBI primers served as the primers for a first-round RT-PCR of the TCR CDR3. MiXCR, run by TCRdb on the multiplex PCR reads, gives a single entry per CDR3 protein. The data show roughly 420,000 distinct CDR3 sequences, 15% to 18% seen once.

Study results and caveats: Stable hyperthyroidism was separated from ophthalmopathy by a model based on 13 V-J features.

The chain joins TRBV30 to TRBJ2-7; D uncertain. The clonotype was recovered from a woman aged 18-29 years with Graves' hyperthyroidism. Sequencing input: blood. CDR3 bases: TGTGCCTGGAGTGTAATGGGTGGCGAGCAGTACTTC. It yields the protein CAWSVMGGEQYF.